Shown below are 17 T cell receptor beta chains from a single sample sequenced in a study of blood T cell repertoires in COVID-19. Assay used: immunoSEQ multiplex PCR; TCRdb lists only in-frame clones, some missing. The top ten clones hold more than 7.5% of a sample with roughly 200,000 clones, more than 75% of them seen once. Material for sequencing was PBMCs or T cells enriched from blood (not recorded which). The receptors shown here come from a young woman who had recovered from COVID-19.

The sample holds one count of this clone. The V and J genes are TRBV4-1 and TRBJ2-1; a possible D gene is TRBD2 (6 bases). CDR3 size: 13 residues. Germline CDR1 is MGHRA and CDR2 is YSYEKL. Trimming removed 3 bases at V and 10 bases at J, with 13 bases between. Here the CDR3 DNA reads TGCGCCAGCAGCCAGGTACTAGCAGGGGAGCAGTTCTTC. This translates into CASSQVLAGEQFF.

V is TRBV28 and J is TRBJ2-1, with D uncertain. V was pared by 4 bases and J by 6 bases, with 4 bases between. The CDR3 runs to 11 residues. CDR1 is MDHEN, CDR2 SYDVKM, per germline. The CDR3 region has the DNA TGTGCCAGCAGTTCCGGCAATGAGCAGTTCTTC. Translation: CASSSGNEQFF.

The genes are TRBV11-3 and TRBJ2-2, with D maybe TRBD1 (6 bases). The V end lost 4 bases, the J end lost 2 bases, and 11 bases lay between the germline ends. CDR3 length: 15 amino acids. CDR1 SGHNT and CDR2 YENEEA come from the germline V gene. Here the CDR3 DNA reads TGTGCCAGCAGCTGGGGGCAGACTAACACCGGGGAGCTGTTTTTT. It specifies CASSWGQTNTGELFF.

In nucleotides, the CDR3 is TGTGCCAGCAGTGATGGTCGGAGCTCCTACAATGAGCAGTTCTTC. Its translation is CASSDGRSSYNEQFF. This chain links TRBV2 with TRBJ2-1; no reliable D call. From germline, CDR1 is SNHLY and CDR2 FYNNEI. The length of the CDR3 is 15 residues. V was pared by 3 bases and J by 0 bases, with 9 bases between.

This clone was counted once. The chain has TRBV27 and TRBJ2-7, with D maybe TRBD1 (5 bases). Germline CDR1 and CDR2: MNHEY and SMNVEV (reference sequence). V was trimmed by 5 bases and J by 3 bases, leaving 11 bases between them. This CDR3 comprises 13 residues. The CDR3 region has the DNA TGTGCCAGCAGTACCTACGACAGCTACGAGCAGTACTTC. Its protein product is CASSTYDSYEQYF.

This clone came up a few times. The chain is built from TRBV28 and TRBJ1-2, with TRBD1 matching over 8 bases. Trimming took 5 bases from V and 3 from J; bases not matched to a gene: 2. This CDR3 spans 13 amino acids. Germline loops: CDR1 MDHEN, CDR2 SYDVKM. The CDR3 bases are TGTGCCAGCAGTGAACAGGGGGACTATGGCTACACCTTC. Translated: CASSEQGDYGYTF.

This chain links TRBV7-9 with TRBJ1-1; tentatively, D is TRBD1 (6 bases). The ends were cut back, 1 base at V and 5 bases at J, with 17 bases in the middle. Germline CDR1 is SEHNR and CDR2 is FQNEAQ (reference sequence). The CDR3 has 16 amino acids. This CDR3 reads CASSLGVAGGETEAFF. CDR3 bases: TGTGCCAGCAGCTTAGGAGTCGCGGGGGGCGAAACTGAAGCTTTCTTT. Full variable domain (missing parts from reference TRBV7-9 and TRBJ1-1): DTGVSQNPRHKITKRGQNVTFRCDPISEHNRLYWYRQTLGQGPEFLTYFQNEAQLEKSRLLSDRFSAERPKGSFSTLEIQRTEQGDSAMYLCASSLGVAGGETEAFFGQGTRLTVV.

V is TRBV5-6 and J is TRBJ1-5; 11 positions match TRBD1. Germline values: CDR1 SGHDT, CDR2 YYEEEE. J lost 4 bases, V lost 3 bases, and 3 bases had no gene match. The CDR3 spans 15 residues. In nucleotides, the CDR3 is TGTGCCAGCAGCTGGGGACAGGGGGTTAATCAGCCCCAGCATTTT. Its protein is CASSWGQGVNQPQHF.

The chain carries TRBV11-3 and TRBJ2-7; maybe TRBD1 (6 bases). The V end lost 5 bases, the J end lost 7 bases, and 12 bases lay between the germline ends. Germline V gene data show CDR1 as SGHNT and CDR2 as YENEEA. The CDR3 has 12 residues. The CDR3 loop is CASSHGQKEQYF. DNA for the CDR3: TGTGCCAGCAGCCACGGACAGAAGGAGCAGTACTTC.

The V and J genes are TRBV10-3 and TRBJ1-4, with D perhaps matching TRBD1 (5 bases). Germline lookup yields CDR1 ENHRY and CDR2 SYGVKD. CDR3 length equals 17 residues. Trimming shortened V by 10 bases and J by 1 base, and 22 bases separated the two germline ends. CDR3 region: CATRKAGGIVTNEKLFF. CDR3 nucleotide sequence: TGTGCCACGAGAAAAGCGGGGGGTATAGTAACTAATGAAAAACTGTTTTTT.

This clone was observed a handful of times. The chain carries TRBV5-1 and TRBJ2-5, with 10 nucleotides matching TRBD2. The J segment lost 4 bases and the V segment lost 0 bases, leaving 6 bases of the junction unmatched. Germline loops: CDR1 SGHRS, CDR2 YFSETQ. The CDR3 totals 16 residues. The CDR3 loop reads CASSLDVAGGGETQYF. The CDR3 DNA reads as TGCGCCAGCAGCTTGGATGTAGCGGGAGGAGGAGAGACCCAGTACTTC.

V is TRBV3-1 (or the pseudogene TRBV3-2) and J is TRBJ1-5, with D tentatively TRBD1 (5 bases). This CDR3 spans 15 amino acids. The germline gives CDR1 LGHDT, CDR2 YNNKEL (reference sequence). V gave up 1 base and J gave up 5 bases, with 12 bases separating them. The chain's CDR3 is CASSQGWRGHQPQHF. The DNA of the CDR3 is TGTGCCAGCAGCCAAGGATGGCGGGGCCATCAGCCCCAGCATTTT.

The chain couples TRBV7-9 to TRBJ2-2; 10 nucleotides align to TRBD2. CDR1 and CDR2 (germline): SEHNR, FQNEAQ (reference sequence). The CDR3 totals 16 residues. V shed 5 bases and J 1 base; nucleotides not matched to a gene: 4. In DNA form, the CDR3 reads TGTGCCAGCAGCCCACTAGCGGGGCGGAACACCGGGGAGCTGTTTTTT. It encodes CASSPLAGRNTGELFF.

This chain links TRBV7-9 with TRBJ1-2, with a tentative D call TRBD1 (6 bases). Germline CDR1 is SEHNR and CDR2 is FQNEAQ (reference sequence). This CDR3 contains 16 residues. V was trimmed by 5 bases and J by 2 bases, leaving 18 bases between them. CDR3 protein: CASSLNSGQRNYGYTF. The CDR3 region has the DNA TGTGCCAGCAGCCTTAATTCTGGACAGAGAAACTATGGCTACACCTTC.

The V and J genes are TRBV27 and TRBJ1-2; 7 bases are a match to TRBD1. The CDR3 is 12 residues long. Germline V gene lookup returns CDR1 MNHEY and CDR2 SMNVEV (reference sequence). Trimming removed 5 bases from V and 7 bases from J; junction bases left unmatched: 4. The CDR3 nucleotides are TGTGCCAGCAGTCCCCAGGGGGTTGGCTACACCTTC. Its protein product is CASSPQGVGYTF.

This clone was counted once. The gene calls are TRBV7-8 and TRBJ1-1, with a possible D match to TRBD1 (6 bases). Trimming left V 5 bases short and J 4 bases short, with 17 bases between. The CDR3 contains 15 residues. The V gene's germline CDR1 is SGHVS and CDR2 FQNEAQ. The CDR3 nucleotides read TGTGCCAGCAGCGCATTGAGGGGAGGGGGCACTGAAGCTTTCTTT. Translation: CASSALRGGGTEAFF.

This chain links TRBV9 with TRBJ1-5, with a tentative D call TRBD1 (6 bases). CDR3 length: 14 residues. CDR1 and CDR2 (germline): SGDLS, YYNGEE. The V end was cut by 0 bases, the J end by 4 bases, with 8 bases between. The CDR3 nucleotides are TGTGCCAGCAGCGTAGGGACAGTTAATCAGCCCCAGCATTTT. Translated: CASSVGTVNQPQHF.